These 27 T cell receptor beta chains originate from one sample sequenced in a study of human T cells and chemical hapten exposure (dated by TCRdb to about 2021). Explained via the paper, the time point label denotes: pre-sensitization, week 0. What the treatment or condition label conveys for this sample: therapeutic diphenylcyclopropenone sensitization with weekly scalp DPC. Libraries were built with RACE. Sequencing was carried out with a NextSeq 500. The public reads were quality trimmed at Q25 with fastp and then assembled into clones with MiXCR by TCRdb, keeping productive beta chains. All rows with the same CDR3 protein become a single entry with the most common DNA and genes. The table for this sample lists about 85,000 distinct CDR3 sequences; 8.5% of them were counted only once. The leading ten clones occupy about 2.5% of the sample. The sequences come from whole blood, collected in connection with sensitization to the hapten diphenylcyclopropenone (DPC). The receptors were gathered from a man aged 35-49 years with alopecia areata. Some clones in this sample may be carry-over from other donors' samples.

The CDR3 region is CSARDPSGKETQYF. The CDR3 DNA follows: TGCAGTGCTAGAGACCCTAGCGGTAAAGAGACCCAGTACTTC. This sequence joins TRBV20-1 and TRBJ2-5; 7 nucleotides align to TRBD2. Germline V gene data show CDR1 as DFQATT and CDR2 as SNEGSKA (reference sequence). J was trimmed by 3 bases and V by 0 bases; bases with no gene match: 4. This CDR3 region has 14 residues.

J is TRBJ2-2 and V is TRBV10-2, with D uncertain. The CDR3 contains 13 residues. With 7 bases removed from V and 5 bases from J, the gap between germline ends came to 11 bases. Germline CDR1 and CDR2: WSHSY and SAAADI. CDR3 protein: CASTRTQTGELFF. The CDR3 bases are TGCGCCAGCACCCGGACCCAGACCGGGGAGCTGTTTTTT.

This chain uses TRBV5-6 with TRBJ1-6; TRBD1 matches 10 bases. Unmatched junction bases numbered 8, after V lost 4 bases and J lost 10 bases. CDR3 length equals 15 residues. Germline loops: CDR1 SGHDT, CDR2 YYEEEE. The CDR3 region has the DNA TGTGCCAGCAGCCGCCTGACAGGGGGCTACTCACCCCTCCACTTT. Its translation: CASSRLTGGYSPLHF.

The chain has TRBV3-1 and TRBJ2-7, with a tentative D call TRBD2 (6 bases). The CDR3 loop spans 15 amino acids. The V end lost 1 base, the J end lost 5 bases, and 15 bases lay between the germline ends. Germline values: CDR1 LGHDT, CDR2 YNNKEL (reference sequence). As DNA, the CDR3 is TGTGCCAGCAGCCAAGGGGCGGGGAATAGGAACGAGCAGTACTTC. This sequence encodes CASSQGAGNRNEQYF.

This clonotype was observed a few times. The genes are TRBV9 and TRBJ2-1; TRBD2 aligns across 7 bases. Germline loops: CDR1 SGDLS, CDR2 YYNGEE. The length of the CDR3 is 16 residues. J was trimmed by 0 bases and V by 2 bases; bases with no gene match: 5. DNA for the CDR3: TGTGCCAGCAGCGTGGGTGGACTAGGCTCCTACAATGAGCAGTTCTTC. Protein sequence: CASSVGGLGSYNEQFF.

This clonotype occurred many times. The rearrangement uses TRBV27 and TRBJ2-3, with TRBD2 as a possible D gene (5 bases). Per germline, CDR1 MNHEY and CDR2 SMNVEV (reference sequence). This CDR3 has 12 amino acids. Trimming stripped 8 bases from V and 3 bases from J, with 9 bases between. The CDR3 loop is CASRERTDTQYF. The DNA of the CDR3 is TGTGCCAGCCGGGAAAGGACAGATACGCAGTATTTT.

There are many counts of this clonotype. The V and J genes are TRBV29-1 and TRBJ2-3; no clear D. The V end was cut by 4 bases, the J end by 5 bases, with 4 bases between. The CDR3 contains 10 residues. The germline gives CDR1 SQVTM, CDR2 ANQGSEA. The CDR3 sequence is CSVGGDTQYF. The CDR3 DNA is TGCAGCGTTGGGGGAGATACGCAGTATTTT.

This clonotype appeared a few times. This chain uses TRBV7-9 with TRBJ2-6, with no clear D. CDR3 length: 12 amino acids. The V gene's germline CDR1 is SEHNR and CDR2 FQNEAQ (reference sequence). Deletions cut 1 base from V and 11 bases from J, with 6 bases between. CDR3 sequence: CASSLGQDVLTF. The CDR3, as DNA: TGTGCCAGCAGCTTAGGGCAAGACGTCCTGACTTTC.

This clonotype was counted between two and nine times. The chain employs TRBV7-2 and TRBJ2-3; 10 nucleotides align to TRBD2. V dropped 6 bases and J dropped 6; count of bases not matched to a gene: 12. Germline V gene data show CDR1 as SGHTA and CDR2 as FQGNSA. The CDR3 sequence is 16 residues long. The CDR3 DNA reads as TGTGCCAGCAGTCCGGCTAGCGGGAGACCCACGGATACGCAGTATTTT. Protein: CASSPASGRPTDTQYF. Together with reference TRBV7-2 and TRBJ2-3, the CDR3 gives the full variable domain: GAGVSQSPSNKVTEKGKDVELRCDPISGHTALYWYRQSLGQGLEFLIYFQGNSAPDKSGLPSDRFSAERTGGSVSTLTIQRTQQEDSAVYLCASSPASGRPTDTQYFGPGTRLTVL.

The sample holds many counts of this clonotype. The J gene is TRBJ1-5, the V gene TRBV7-2; no reliable D call. Trimming left V 1 base short and J 9 bases short, with 13 bases between. The V gene's germline CDR1 is SGHTA and CDR2 FQGNSA. The CDR3 extends over 14 amino acids. Here the CDR3 reads CASSLELSSSPQHF. CDR3 DNA sequence: TGTGCCAGCAGCTTAGAGTTGTCATCTTCGCCCCAGCATTTT.

The chain is built from TRBV12-3 or TRBV12-4 and TRBJ1-4, with 8 bases fitting TRBD1. Trimming at V came to 4 bases and at J to 5 bases, leaving 3 bases not matched to a gene. The CDR3 loop spans 14 amino acids. The CDR3 coding sequence is TGTGCCAGCAGTTCACGGGACAGGAATGAAAAACTGTTTTTT. This encodes CASSSRDRNEKLFF.

This clonotype was detected ten times or more. The chain joins TRBV7-8 to TRBJ2-3; 9 bases match TRBD2. V trimming: 1 base; J trimming: 3 bases; junction bases outside the gene matches: 20. From germline, CDR1 is SGHVS and CDR2 FQNEAQ. This CDR3 spans 21 amino acids. The CDR3 nucleotides read TGTGCCAGCAGCTTAGTGGTAGGGGGCTTGAATAGCGGGAGTCGAACAGATACGCAGTATTTT. Protein sequence: CASSLVVGGLNSGSRTDTQYF.

This clonotype was seen only a few times. The gene calls are TRBV28 and TRBJ2-1; possibly TRBD2 for D (5 bases). Germline lookup yields CDR1 MDHEN and CDR2 SYDVKM. Trimming pared 2 bases from V and 4 bases from J, leaving 15 bases between. CDR3 size: 16 residues. The CDR3 DNA reads as TGTGCCAGCAGTTTACAGACCGCGGGCAATTACAATGAGCAGTTCTTC. Protein: CASSLQTAGNYNEQFF.

This clonotype was seen at least ten times. The V gene is TRBV6-5, the J gene TRBJ2-7, with 7 bases fitting TRBD1. The CDR3 length is 14 residues. The V gene end was trimmed by 6 bases and the J gene end by 6 bases; junction bases not matched to a gene: 11. Germline lookup yields CDR1 MNHEY and CDR2 SVGAGI. The chain's CDR3 is CASRDRPRVVEQYF. In DNA, the CDR3 is TGTGCCAGCAGGGACAGGCCGCGGGTGGTCGAGCAGTACTTC.

V is TRBV6-5 and J is TRBJ2-3; 9 bases are a match to TRBD2. This CDR3 contains 16 residues. Germline V gene lookup returns CDR1 MNHEY and CDR2 SVGAGI. V shed 2 bases, J shed 6 bases, and the junction held 9 bases outside the gene matches. CDR3 amino acids: CASSYGPGTSSDTQYF. The DNA for the CDR3 is TGTGCCAGCAGTTACGGCCCCGGGACTAGCTCGGATACGCAGTATTTT.

This clonotype was counted a few times. The J gene is TRBJ2-4, the V gene TRBV12-3 or TRBV12-4, with D perhaps being TRBD1 or TRBD2 (5 bases each). The CDR3 spans 14 residues. V was shortened by 3 bases and J by 8 bases, with 14 bases between the two germline ends. CDR3: CASSLGQPRDIQYF. The CDR3 nucleotides are TGTGCCAGCAGTTTGGGGCAGCCGAGGGACATTCAGTACTTC.

This clonotype was recorded a few times. The chain combines TRBV12-3 or TRBV12-4 with TRBJ1-5, with D maybe TRBD1 (6 bases). V lost 5 bases and J 4 bases, leaving 15 bases between the germline ends. The CDR3 sequence is 15 residues long. CDR3 coding DNA: TGTGCCAGCAGTCCAGGGGAGGTCGGGAATCAGCCCCAGCATTTT. Amino acid sequence: CASSPGEVGNQPQHF.

This clonotype was detected a few times. The chain combines TRBV5-4 with TRBJ1-6; TRBD1 might be the D (6 bases). This CDR3 is 14 amino acids long. V gave up 5 bases and J gave up 5 bases, with 11 bases separating them. CDR1 and CDR2 from the germline V gene are SGHNT and YYREEE (reference sequence). The CDR3 coding sequence is TGTGCCAGCAGTTCCCGGACAGATAATTCACCCCTCCACTTT. It translates to CASSSRTDNSPLHF.

The chain uses TRBV3-1 and TRBJ2-1; 11 nucleotides match TRBD2. Germline values: CDR1 LGHDT, CDR2 YNNKEL (reference sequence). V was pared by 2 bases and J by 5 bases, with 8 bases of the junction left unmatched. The CDR3 is 17 residues long. The CDR3 sequence: CASSQQLAGALNNEQFF. CDR3 DNA sequence: TGTGCCAGCAGCCAACAACTAGCGGGAGCACTGAACAATGAGCAGTTCTTC.

In this sample, this clonotype turned up many times. V is TRBV7-3 and J is TRBJ1-1; D possibly corresponds to TRBD1 (6 bases). CDR3 size: 15 residues. The V end lost 4 bases, the J end lost 4 bases, and 16 bases lay between the germline ends. Per the germline V gene, CDR1 is SGHTA and CDR2 is FQGTGA. The CDR3 sequence is CASSSKQGRSTEAFF. DNA of the CDR3: TGTGCCAGCAGCTCAAAACAGGGTAGAAGCACTGAAGCTTTCTTT.

This chain uses TRBV2 with TRBJ2-3; 12 bases agree with TRBD2. This CDR3 comprises 16 residues. Germline V lookup: CDR1 SNHLY, CDR2 FYNNEI. V shed 5 bases, J shed 3 bases, and the junction held 6 bases outside the gene matches. The CDR3 here is CASSPRLAGVTDTQYF. As DNA, the CDR3 is TGTGCCAGCAGTCCTCGACTAGCGGGAGTTACAGATACGCAGTATTTT.

The chain couples TRBV6-2 or TRBV6-3 to TRBJ2-2; 10 bases agree with TRBD2. Unmatched junction bases numbered 8, after V lost 4 bases and J lost 0 bases. This CDR3 comprises 18 residues. The germline V gene has CDR1 MNHEY and CDR2 SVGEGT. The CDR3 here is CASSSAGTSAPNTGELFF. CDR3 DNA: TGTGCCAGCAGTTCCGCCGGGACTAGCGCTCCGAACACCGGGGAGCTGTTTTTT.

The CDR3 nucleotides read TGCGCCAGCACCCTTCATCAAGTGGGGGATGAGCAGTTCTTC. As protein: CASTLHQVGDEQFF. The rearrangement joins TRBV5-1 to TRBJ2-1; D might be TRBD1 or TRBD2, each matching 5 bases. Per germline, CDR1 SGHRS and CDR2 YFSETQ. The CDR3 contains 14 residues. V dropped 6 bases and J dropped 8 bases, with 18 bases sitting between them.

Only a few counts were recorded for this clonotype. This chain connects TRBV9 to TRBJ2-5; 12 bases agree with TRBD1. Germline loops: CDR1 SGDLS, CDR2 YYNGEE. This CDR3 spans 17 amino acids. V trimming: 4 bases; J trimming: 5 bases; junction bases outside the gene matches: 12. Here the CDR3 reads CASSSPRGQGALETQYF. CDR3 DNA: TGTGCCAGCAGCTCCCCTCGGGGACAGGGGGCGCTGGAGACCCAGTACTTC.

This clonotype appeared many times. V usage is TRBV6-2 or TRBV6-3 and J usage is TRBJ1-5, with 9 bases matching TRBD1. Trimming took 7 bases from V and 8 from J; bases not matched to a gene: 9. The CDR3 runs 14 residues. Looked up from germline, CDR1 is MNHEY and CDR2 is SVGEGT. This CDR3 reads CASTRDRVDKPQHF. CDR3 nucleotides: TGTGCCAGCACCCGGGACAGGGTTGATAAGCCCCAGCATTTT.

This clonotype was detected many times. V and J are TRBV11-2 and TRBJ2-3; 8 bases line up with TRBD2. Germline CDR1 reads SGHAT; CDR2 reads FQNNGV. J gave up 1 base and V 1 base, and 4 bases lay outside the gene matches. CDR3 size: 16 residues. CDR3 region: CASSLGGLAGTDTQYF. CDR3 in DNA: TGTGCCAGCAGCTTAGGTGGACTAGCAGGCACAGATACGCAGTATTTT.

The chain joins TRBV29-1 to TRBJ2-7; possibly TRBD1 or TRBD2 for D (7 bases each). CDR3 length: 12 residues. Per the germline V gene, CDR1 is SQVTM and CDR2 is ANQGSEA. Trimming cost V 3 bases and J 5 bases, with 11 bases left between them. CDR3 protein: CSVDRGGNEQYF. In DNA, the CDR3 is TGCAGCGTTGACAGGGGGGGTAACGAGCAGTACTTC.